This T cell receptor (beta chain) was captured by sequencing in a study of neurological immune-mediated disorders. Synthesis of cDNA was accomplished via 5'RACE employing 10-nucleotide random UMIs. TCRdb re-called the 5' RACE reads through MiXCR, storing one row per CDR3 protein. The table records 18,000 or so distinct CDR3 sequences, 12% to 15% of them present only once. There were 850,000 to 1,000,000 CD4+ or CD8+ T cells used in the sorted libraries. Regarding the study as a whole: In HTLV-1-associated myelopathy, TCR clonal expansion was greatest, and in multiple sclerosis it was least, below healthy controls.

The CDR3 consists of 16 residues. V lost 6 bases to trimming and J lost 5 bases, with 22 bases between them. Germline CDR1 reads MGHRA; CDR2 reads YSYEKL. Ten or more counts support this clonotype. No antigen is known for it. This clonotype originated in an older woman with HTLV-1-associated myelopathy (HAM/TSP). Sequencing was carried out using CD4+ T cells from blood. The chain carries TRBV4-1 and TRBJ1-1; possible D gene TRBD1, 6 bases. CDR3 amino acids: CASRPPEKGGRTEAFF. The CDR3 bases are TGCGCCAGCAGGCCACCAGAGAAAGGGGGGCGAACTGAAGCTTTCTTT.